Listed below are T cell receptor beta chains from one sample, sequenced in a study of neurological immune-mediated disorders. TCRdb called the 5' RACE reads again in MiXCR, with one record for every CDR3 protein. The data show under 90,000 distinct CDR3 sequences, around a tenth seen once. Sample: PBMCs. These receptors came from a man aged 35-49 years in good health. CDR3s include the opening cysteine and the closing phenylalanine or tryptophan. Each record gives: V gene, clone size, J gene, D gene, CDR3 protein, CDR3 DNA. D genes are given only for firm matches. Some rows have no size entry. The others give once, few or many, or a class for an expanded clone.

V gene: TRBV7-9; clone size: many; J gene: TRBJ2-3; D gene: TRBD2; CDR3 protein: CASSFIFYRDGLGNTQYF; CDR3 DNA: TGTGCCAGCAGCTTTATCTTTTACCGGGACGGACTAGGAAATACGCAGTATTTT
V gene: TRBV6-2/TRBV6-3; clone size: few; J gene: TRBJ2-3; D gene: -; CDR3 protein: CASSYQRLSGTDTQYF; CDR3 DNA: TGTGCCAGCAGTTACCAGCGATTATCCGGCACAGATACGCAGTATTTT
V gene: TRBV9; clone size: many; J gene: TRBJ2-7; D gene: -; CDR3 protein: CASSVGDGGPEQYF; CDR3 DNA: TGTGCCAGCAGCGTAGGGGATGGGGGACCCGAGCAGTACTTC
V gene: TRBV7-2; clone size: many; J gene: TRBJ2-1; D gene: -; CDR3 protein: CASSLSGGPYNEQFF; CDR3 DNA: TGTGCCAGCAGCTTATCAGGAGGGCCCTACAATGAGCAGTTCTTC
V gene: TRBV7-2; clone size: many; J gene: TRBJ2-7; D gene: TRBD2; CDR3 protein: CASSLRGGFHEQYF; CDR3 DNA: TGTGCCAGCAGCTTACGGGGGGGCTTCCACGAGCAGTACTTC
V gene: TRBV5-1; clone size: many; J gene: TRBJ2-7; D gene: -; CDR3 protein: CASSRAGQTRFYEQYF; CDR3 DNA: TGCGCCAGCAGTCGGGCGGGACAGACCCGATTCTACGAGCAGTACTTC
V gene: TRBV7-3; clone size: many; J gene: TRBJ2-1; D gene: TRBD2; CDR3 protein: CASSTTLLPSGGANEQFF; CDR3 DNA: TGTGCCAGCAGCACGACACTCCTCCCAAGCGGGGGGGCCAATGAGCAGTTCTTC
V gene: TRBV5-1; clone size: -; J gene: TRBJ2-3; D gene: TRBD2; CDR3 protein: CASSLSGGSSTYTQYF; CDR3 DNA: TGCGCCAGCAGCCTGAGCGGGGGGTCTTCCACATATACGCAGTATTTT
V gene: TRBV2; clone size: many; J gene: TRBJ2-5; D gene: -; CDR3 protein: CASSEASKETQYF; CDR3 DNA: TGTGCCAGCAGTGAAGCCAGTAAAGAGACCCAGTACTTC
V gene: TRBV18; clone size: many; J gene: TRBJ1-2; D gene: TRBD1; CDR3 protein: CASSPLQGEVGYTF; CDR3 DNA: TGTGCCAGCTCACCACTACAGGGGGAGGTTGGCTACACCTTC
V gene: TRBV7-3; clone size: many; J gene: TRBJ2-3; D gene: TRBD1; CDR3 protein: CASSLGQGLNTQYF; CDR3 DNA: TGTGCCAGCAGCTTGGGACAGGGGTTGAATACGCAGTATTTT
V gene: TRBV5-1; clone size: many; J gene: TRBJ2-7; D gene: -; CDR3 protein: CASSWTGGFYEQYF; CDR3 DNA: TGCGCCAGCAGCTGGACGGGGGGCTTCTACGAGCAGTACTTC
V gene: TRBV2; clone size: many; J gene: TRBJ1-4; D gene: -; CDR3 protein: CASSVGRNEKLFF; CDR3 DNA: TGTGCCAGCAGTGTGGGACGGAATGAAAAACTGTTTTTT
V gene: TRBV6-6; clone size: few; J gene: TRBJ2-1; D gene: -; CDR3 protein: CASSHTGLYPYNEQFF; CDR3 DNA: TGTGCCAGCAGCCATACAGGCCTTTATCCCTACAATGAGCAGTTCTTC
V gene: TRBV12-3/TRBV12-4; clone size: many; J gene: TRBJ2-5; D gene: TRBD2; CDR3 protein: CASRGPSGGARETQYF; CDR3 DNA: TGTGCCAGCAGGGGCCCTAGCGGGGGGGCGAGGGAGACCCAGTACTTC
V gene: TRBV6-5; clone size: many; J gene: TRBJ2-1; D gene: TRBD2; CDR3 protein: CASSQGLAGVDEQFF; CDR3 DNA: TGTGCCAGCAGTCAGGGACTAGCGGGAGTTGATGAGCAGTTCTTC
V gene: TRBV7-2; clone size: many; J gene: TRBJ2-7; D gene: TRBD2; CDR3 protein: CASSLLGRDYYEQYF; CDR3 DNA: TGTGCCAGCAGCTTATTGGGCAGGGACTACTACGAGCAGTACTTC
V gene: TRBV24-1; clone size: many; J gene: TRBJ1-2; D gene: TRBD1; CDR3 protein: CATSQGARGYTF; CDR3 DNA: TGTGCCACGTCCCAGGGGGCGAGGGGCTACACCTTC
V gene: TRBV20-1; clone size: many; J gene: TRBJ2-1; D gene: TRBD2; CDR3 protein: CSANRGLADYNEQFF; CDR3 DNA: TGCAGTGCTAACCGGGGACTAGCGGACTACAATGAGCAGTTCTTC
V gene: TRBV18; clone size: -; J gene: TRBJ2-2; D gene: TRBD1; CDR3 protein: CASSPLQGVDTGELFF; CDR3 DNA: TGTGCCAGCTCACCCCTCCAGGGGGTAGACACCGGGGAGCTGTTTTTT
V gene: TRBV7-6; clone size: many; J gene: TRBJ1-4; D gene: -; CDR3 protein: CASSMGQTNEKLFF; CDR3 DNA: TGTGCCAGCAGCATGGGGCAGACCAATGAAAAACTGTTTTTT
V gene: TRBV27; clone size: many; J gene: TRBJ2-7; D gene: -; CDR3 protein: CASSPSGTRNGEQYF; CDR3 DNA: TGTGCCAGCAGTCCCTCAGGGACACGGAATGGGGAGCAGTACTTC
V gene: TRBV5-1; clone size: many; J gene: TRBJ1-1; D gene: TRBD1; CDR3 protein: CASSLDRGRNTEAFF; CDR3 DNA: TGCGCCAGCAGCCTAGACAGGGGCCGGAACACTGAAGCTTTCTTT
V gene: TRBV20-1; clone size: many; J gene: TRBJ2-7; D gene: -; CDR3 protein: CSAVGDGTYEQYF; CDR3 DNA: TGCAGTGCTGTAGGGGACGGGACCTACGAGCAGTACTTC